What follows describes a single T cell receptor beta chain. The record originates from a study of cytomegalovirus exposure and HLA in healthy donors. The assay was immunoSEQ multiplex PCR, and TCRdb's table has in-frame clones only and misses some. This sample has 200,000 or so clones, with around 90% found just once. CDR1 is MNHEY and CDR2 is SVGAGI in the germline V gene. Trimming took off 5 bases at V and 5 bases at J, with 10 bases between the two ends. The CDR3 has 13 amino acids. The TCR was taken from a woman aged 18-29 years in good health and CMV-seronegative. This rearrangement joins TRBV6-5 to TRBJ1-5; D might be TRBD1 (5 bases). The sequenced sample consisted of PBMCs. CDR3 nucleotides: TGTGCCAGCAGTACAGGTTTCGATCAGCCCCAGCATTTT. Its translation: CASSTGFDQPQHF.